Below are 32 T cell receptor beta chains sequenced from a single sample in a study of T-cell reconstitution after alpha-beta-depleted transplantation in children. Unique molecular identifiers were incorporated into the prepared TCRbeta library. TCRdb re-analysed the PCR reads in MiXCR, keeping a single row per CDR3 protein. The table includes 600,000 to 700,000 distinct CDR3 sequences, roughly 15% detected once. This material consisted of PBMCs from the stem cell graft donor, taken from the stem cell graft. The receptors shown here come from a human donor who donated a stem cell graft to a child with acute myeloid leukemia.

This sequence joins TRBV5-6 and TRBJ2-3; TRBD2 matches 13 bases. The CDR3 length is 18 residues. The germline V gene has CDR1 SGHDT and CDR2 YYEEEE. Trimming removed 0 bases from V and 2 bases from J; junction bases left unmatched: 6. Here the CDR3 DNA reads TGTGCCAGCAGCTTGGAGGGGACTAGCGGGGTCTTCACAGATACGCAGTATTTT. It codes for CASSLEGTSGVFTDTQYF. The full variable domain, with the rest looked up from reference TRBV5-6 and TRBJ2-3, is DAGVTQSPTHLIKTRGQQVTLRCSPKSGHDTVSWYQQALGQGPQFIFQYYEEEERQRGNFPDRFSGHQFPNYSSELNVNALLLGDSALYLCASSLEGTSGVFTDTQYFGPGTRLTVL.

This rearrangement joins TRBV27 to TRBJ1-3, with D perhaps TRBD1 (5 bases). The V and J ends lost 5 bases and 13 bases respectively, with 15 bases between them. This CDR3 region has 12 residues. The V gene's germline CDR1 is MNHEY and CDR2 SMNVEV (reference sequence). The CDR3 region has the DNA TGTGCCAGCAGTAACCTGGGGGGGACTATATATTTT. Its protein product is CASSNLGGTIYF.

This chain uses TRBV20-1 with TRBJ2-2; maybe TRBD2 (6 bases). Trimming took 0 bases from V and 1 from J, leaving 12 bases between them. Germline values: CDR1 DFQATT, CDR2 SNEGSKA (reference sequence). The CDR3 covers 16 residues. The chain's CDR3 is CSARDRIGGNTGELFF. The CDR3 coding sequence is TGCAGTGCTAGAGATCGTATCGGGGGGAACACCGGGGAGCTGTTTTTT.

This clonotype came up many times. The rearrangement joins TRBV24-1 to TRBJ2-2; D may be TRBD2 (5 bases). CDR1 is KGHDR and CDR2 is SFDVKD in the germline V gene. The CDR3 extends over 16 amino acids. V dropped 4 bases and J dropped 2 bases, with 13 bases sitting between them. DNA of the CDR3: TGTGCCACCAGTGACTATAGCGATTCCAACACCGGGGAGCTGTTTTTT. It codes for CATSDYSDSNTGELFF.

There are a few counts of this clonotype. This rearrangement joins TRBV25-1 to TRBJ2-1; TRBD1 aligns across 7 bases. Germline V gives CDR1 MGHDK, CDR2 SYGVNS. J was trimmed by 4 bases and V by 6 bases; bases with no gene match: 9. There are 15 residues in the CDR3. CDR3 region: CASRSDRVRYNEQFF. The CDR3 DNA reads TGTGCCAGCAGATCTGACAGGGTCAGGTACAATGAGCAGTTCTTC.

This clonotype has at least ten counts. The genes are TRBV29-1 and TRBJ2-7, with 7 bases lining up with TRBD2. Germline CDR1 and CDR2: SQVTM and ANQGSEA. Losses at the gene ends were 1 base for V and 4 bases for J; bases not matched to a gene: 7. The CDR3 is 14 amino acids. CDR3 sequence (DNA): TGCAGCGTTGAAGCCAGCGGGGATGGTTACGAGCAGTACTTC. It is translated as CSVEASGDGYEQYF.

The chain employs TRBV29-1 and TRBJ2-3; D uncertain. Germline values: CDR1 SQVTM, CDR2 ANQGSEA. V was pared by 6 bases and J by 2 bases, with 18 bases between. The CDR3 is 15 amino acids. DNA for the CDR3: TGCAGCGTGGTCCCTCGGCCCCTAAACACAGATACGCAGTATTTT. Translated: CSVVPRPLNTDTQYF.

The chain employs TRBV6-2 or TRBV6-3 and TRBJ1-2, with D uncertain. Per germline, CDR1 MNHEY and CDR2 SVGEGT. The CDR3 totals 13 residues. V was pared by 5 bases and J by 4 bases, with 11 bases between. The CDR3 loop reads CASSNLLIYGYTF. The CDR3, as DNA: TGTGCCAGCAGTAACCTCCTAATCTATGGCTACACCTTC.

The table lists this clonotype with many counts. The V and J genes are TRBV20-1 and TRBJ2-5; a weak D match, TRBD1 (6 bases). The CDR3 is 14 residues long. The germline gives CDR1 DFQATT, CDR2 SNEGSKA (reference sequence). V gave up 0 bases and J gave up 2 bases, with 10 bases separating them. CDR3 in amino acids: CSARDDRPQETQYF. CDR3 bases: TGCAGTGCTAGAGATGACAGGCCTCAAGAGACCCAGTACTTC.

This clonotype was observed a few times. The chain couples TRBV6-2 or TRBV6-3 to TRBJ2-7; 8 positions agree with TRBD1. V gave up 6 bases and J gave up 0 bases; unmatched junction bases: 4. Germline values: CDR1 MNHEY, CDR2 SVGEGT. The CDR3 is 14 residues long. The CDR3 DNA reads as TGTGCCAGCAGCCAGGACAGGGACTCCTACGAGCAGTACTTC. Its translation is CASSQDRDSYEQYF.

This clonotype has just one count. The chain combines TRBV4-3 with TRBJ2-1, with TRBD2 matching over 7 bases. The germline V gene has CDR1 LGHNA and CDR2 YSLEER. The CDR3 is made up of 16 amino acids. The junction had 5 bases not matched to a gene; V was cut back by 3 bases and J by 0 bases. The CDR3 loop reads CASSHAGERSYNEQFF. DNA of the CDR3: TGCGCCAGCAGCCATGCGGGAGAGCGCTCCTACAATGAGCAGTTCTTC.

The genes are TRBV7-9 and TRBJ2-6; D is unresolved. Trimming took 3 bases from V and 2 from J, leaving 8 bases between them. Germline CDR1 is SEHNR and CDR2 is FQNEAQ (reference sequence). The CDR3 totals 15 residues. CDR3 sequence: CASSFVTTGANVLTF. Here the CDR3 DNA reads TGTGCCAGCAGCTTTGTGACAACTGGGGCCAACGTCCTGACTTTC.

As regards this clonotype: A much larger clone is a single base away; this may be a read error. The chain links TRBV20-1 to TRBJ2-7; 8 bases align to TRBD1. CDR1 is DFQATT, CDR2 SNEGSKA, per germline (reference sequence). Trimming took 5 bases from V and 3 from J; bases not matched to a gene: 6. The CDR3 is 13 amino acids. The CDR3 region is CSAPDRVNYEQYF. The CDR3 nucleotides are TGCAGTGCTCCGGACAGGGTGAACTACGAGCAGTACTTC.

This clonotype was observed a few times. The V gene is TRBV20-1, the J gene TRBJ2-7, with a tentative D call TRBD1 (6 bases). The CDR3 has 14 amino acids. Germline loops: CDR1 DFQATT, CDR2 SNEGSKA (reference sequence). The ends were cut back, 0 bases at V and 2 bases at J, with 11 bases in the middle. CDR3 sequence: CSARDQGTTYEQYF. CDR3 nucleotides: TGCAGTGCTAGAGATCAGGGGACCACCTACGAGCAGTACTTC.

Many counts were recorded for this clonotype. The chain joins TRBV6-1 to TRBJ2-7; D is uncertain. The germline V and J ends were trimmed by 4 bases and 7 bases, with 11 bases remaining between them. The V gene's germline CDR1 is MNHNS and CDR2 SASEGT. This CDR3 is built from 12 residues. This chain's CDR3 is CASSGSLGEQYF. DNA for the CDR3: TGTGCCAGCAGTGGCTCGTTGGGGGAGCAGTACTTC.

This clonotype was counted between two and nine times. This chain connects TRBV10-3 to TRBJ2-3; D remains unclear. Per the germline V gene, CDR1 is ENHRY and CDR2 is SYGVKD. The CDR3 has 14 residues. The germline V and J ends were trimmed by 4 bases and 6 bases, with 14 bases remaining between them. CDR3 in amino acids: CAISALSVGDTQYF. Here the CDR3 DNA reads TGTGCCATCAGTGCGTTATCGGTCGGGGATACGCAGTATTTT.

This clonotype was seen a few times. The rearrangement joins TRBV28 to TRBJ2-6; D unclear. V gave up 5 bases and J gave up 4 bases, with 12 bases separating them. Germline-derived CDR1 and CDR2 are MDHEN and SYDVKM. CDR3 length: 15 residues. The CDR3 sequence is CASSRDTTGANVLTF. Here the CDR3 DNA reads TGTGCCAGCAGTCGTGATACGACAGGGGCCAACGTCCTGACTTTC.

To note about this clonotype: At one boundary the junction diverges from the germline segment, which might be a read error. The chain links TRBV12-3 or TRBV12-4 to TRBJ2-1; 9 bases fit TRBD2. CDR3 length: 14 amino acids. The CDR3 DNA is TGTGCCAGCAGAGGAGGACTAGCGAGGAATGAGCGGTTCTTC. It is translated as CASRGGLARNERFF.

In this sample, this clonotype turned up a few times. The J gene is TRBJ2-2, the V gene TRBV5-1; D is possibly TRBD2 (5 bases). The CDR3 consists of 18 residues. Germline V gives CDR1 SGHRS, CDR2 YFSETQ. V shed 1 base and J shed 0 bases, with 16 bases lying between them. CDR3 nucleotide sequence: TGCGCCAGCAGCTTGCTGACGGGGTCGGCAGCGAACACCGGGGAGCTGTTTTTT. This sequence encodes CASSLLTGSAANTGELFF.

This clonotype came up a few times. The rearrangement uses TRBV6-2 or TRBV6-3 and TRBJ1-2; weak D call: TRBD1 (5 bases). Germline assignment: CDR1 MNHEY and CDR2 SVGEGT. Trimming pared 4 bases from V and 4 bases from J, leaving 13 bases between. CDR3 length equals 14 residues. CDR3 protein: CASSFTGPGYGYTF. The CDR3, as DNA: TGTGCCAGCAGTTTCACAGGTCCCGGCTATGGCTACACCTTC.

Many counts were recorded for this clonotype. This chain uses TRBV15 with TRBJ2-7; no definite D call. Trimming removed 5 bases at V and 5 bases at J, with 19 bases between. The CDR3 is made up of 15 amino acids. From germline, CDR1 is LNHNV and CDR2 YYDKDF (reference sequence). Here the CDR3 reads CATSGITGGSHEQYF. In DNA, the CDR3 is TGTGCCACCAGCGGAATAACGGGCGGCAGTCACGAGCAGTACTTC.

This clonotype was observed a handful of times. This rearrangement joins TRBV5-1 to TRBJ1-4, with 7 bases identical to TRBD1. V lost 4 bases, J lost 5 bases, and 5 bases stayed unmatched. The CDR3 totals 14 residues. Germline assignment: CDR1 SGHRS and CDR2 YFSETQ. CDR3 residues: CASSPDRPNEKLFF. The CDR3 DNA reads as TGCGCCAGCAGCCCGGACAGGCCCAATGAAAAACTGTTTTTT. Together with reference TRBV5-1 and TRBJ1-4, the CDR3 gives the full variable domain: KAGVTQTPRYLIKTRGQQVTLSCSPISGHRSVSWYQQTPGQGLQFLFEYFSETQRNKGNFPGRFSGRQFSNSRSEMNVSTLELGDSALYLCASSPDRPNEKLFFGSGTQLSVL.

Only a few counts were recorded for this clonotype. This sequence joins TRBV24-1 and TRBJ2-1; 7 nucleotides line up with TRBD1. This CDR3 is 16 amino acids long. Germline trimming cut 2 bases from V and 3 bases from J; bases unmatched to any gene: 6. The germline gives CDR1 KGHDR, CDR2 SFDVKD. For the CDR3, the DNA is TGTGCCACCAGTGATTGGGAACAGGGGAGCTACAATGAGCAGTTCTTC. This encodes CATSDWEQGSYNEQFF.

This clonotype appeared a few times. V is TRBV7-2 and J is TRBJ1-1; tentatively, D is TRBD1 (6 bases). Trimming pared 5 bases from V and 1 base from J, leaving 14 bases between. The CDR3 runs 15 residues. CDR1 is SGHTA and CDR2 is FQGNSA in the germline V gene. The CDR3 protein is CASSPMGGWNTEAFF. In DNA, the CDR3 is TGTGCCAGCAGCCCCATGGGGGGCTGGAACACTGAAGCTTTCTTT.

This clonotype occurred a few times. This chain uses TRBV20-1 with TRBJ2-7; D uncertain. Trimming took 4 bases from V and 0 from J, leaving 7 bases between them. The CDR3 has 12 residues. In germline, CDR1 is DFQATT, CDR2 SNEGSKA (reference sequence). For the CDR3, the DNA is TGCAGTGCTAATGGTGGCTCCTACGAGCAGTACGTC. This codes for CSANGGSYEQYV.

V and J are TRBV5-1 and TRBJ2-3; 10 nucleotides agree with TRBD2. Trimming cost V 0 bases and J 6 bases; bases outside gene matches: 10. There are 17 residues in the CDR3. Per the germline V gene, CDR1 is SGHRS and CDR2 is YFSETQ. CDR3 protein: CASSLGGSGGPVDTQYF. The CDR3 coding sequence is TGCGCCAGCAGCTTGGGAGGTAGCGGGGGGCCGGTGGATACGCAGTATTTT.

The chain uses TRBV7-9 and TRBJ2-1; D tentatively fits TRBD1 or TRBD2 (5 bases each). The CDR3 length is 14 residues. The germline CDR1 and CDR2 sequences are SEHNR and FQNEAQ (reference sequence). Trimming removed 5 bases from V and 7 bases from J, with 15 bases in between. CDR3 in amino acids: CASSPMGTMNEQFF. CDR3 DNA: TGTGCCAGCAGCCCGATGGGGACCATGAATGAGCAGTTCTTC.

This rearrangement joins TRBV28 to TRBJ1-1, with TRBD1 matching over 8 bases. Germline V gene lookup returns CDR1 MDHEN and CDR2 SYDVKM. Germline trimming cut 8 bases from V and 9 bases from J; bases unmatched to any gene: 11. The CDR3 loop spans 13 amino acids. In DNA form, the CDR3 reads TGTGCCAGCGCCGGTAGGCAGGGGGCCCAAGCTTTCTTT. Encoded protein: CASAGRQGAQAFF.

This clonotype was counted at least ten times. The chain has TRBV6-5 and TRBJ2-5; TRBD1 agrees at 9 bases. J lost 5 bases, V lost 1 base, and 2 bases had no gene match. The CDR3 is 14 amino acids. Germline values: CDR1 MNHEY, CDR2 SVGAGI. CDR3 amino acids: CASSYFDRGETQYF. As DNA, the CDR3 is TGTGCCAGCAGTTACTTCGACAGGGGGGAGACCCAGTACTTC.

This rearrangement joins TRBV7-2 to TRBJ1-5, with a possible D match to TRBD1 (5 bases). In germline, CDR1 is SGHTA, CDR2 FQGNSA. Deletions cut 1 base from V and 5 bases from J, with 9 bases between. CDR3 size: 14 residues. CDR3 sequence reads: CASSLGQIYQPQHF. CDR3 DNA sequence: TGTGCCAGCAGCTTAGGACAGATCTATCAGCCCCAGCATTTT.

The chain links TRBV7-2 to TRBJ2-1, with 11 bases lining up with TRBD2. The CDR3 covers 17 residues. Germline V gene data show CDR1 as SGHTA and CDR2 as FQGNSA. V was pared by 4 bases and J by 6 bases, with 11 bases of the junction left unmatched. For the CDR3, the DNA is TGTGCCAGCAGCTGGGGAGGTGCTAGCGGGGGGCGCAATGAGCAGTTCTTC. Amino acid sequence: CASSWGGASGGRNEQFF.

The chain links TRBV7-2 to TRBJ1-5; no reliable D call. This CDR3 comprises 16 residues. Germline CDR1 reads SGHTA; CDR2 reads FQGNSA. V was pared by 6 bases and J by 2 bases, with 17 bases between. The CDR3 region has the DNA TGTGCCAGCAGTTTGCAGAACCTACCTGGCAATCAGCCCCAGCATTTT. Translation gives CASSLQNLPGNQPQHF.